This record concerns one T cell receptor beta chain sequence. The CDR3 runs to 13 residues. CDR1 and CDR2 (germline): SGHTA, FQGTGA. Trimming took off 5 bases at V and 2 bases at J, with 9 bases between the two ends. Data came from immunoSEQ multiplex PCR; TCRdb stores just in-frame clones and leaves some out. This sample has 50,000 to 70,000 clones, with about 91% found just once. The record originates from a study of T cell changes during pregnancy in multiple sclerosis. Material: peripheral blood, obtained in the first trimester of pregnancy. The source is a female donor with multiple sclerosis, enrolled in a pregnancy study. The chain combines TRBV7-3 with TRBJ1-2; D remains ambiguous. CDR3 sequence reads: CASSAGENYGYTF. As DNA, the CDR3 is TGTGCCAGCAGCGCTGGAGAAAACTATGGCTACACCTTC.